This entry lists 10 T cell receptor beta chains sequenced from one sample in a study of blood T cells in healthy people across ages. It was with a sample-barcoded 5' primer and a J-beta primer mix that a second PCR of about 7 to 12 cycles was run. TCRdb called the 5' RACE reads again in MiXCR, with one record for every CDR3 protein. The data show around 670,000 distinct CDR3 sequences, with approximately 30% seen just once and approximately 14% held by the top ten. Sequenced: blood. The receptor source for this set is a woman older than 75 in good health.

This clonotype was counted a few times. The rearrangement uses TRBV6-1 and TRBJ1-1, with D possibly TRBD1 on 5 matching bases. Looked up from germline, CDR1 is MNHNS and CDR2 is SASEGT. Between the trimmed V and J ends, which lost 0 bases and 11 bases, there was a span of 16 bases. This CDR3 has 14 residues. DNA for the CDR3: TGTGCCAGCAGTGAAGCGCTTCGAGGGGCGCAGGCTTTCTTT. Encoded protein: CASSEALRGAQAFF.

There are a few counts of this clonotype. The V gene is TRBV20-1, the J gene TRBJ1-1, with D uncertain. Germline CDR1 reads DFQATT; CDR2 reads SNEGSKA (reference sequence). The CDR3 is 14 residues long. V lost 3 bases and J lost 4, with 15 bases in between. DNA of the CDR3: TGCAGTGCTAGGACCGGGGTCCGGAGCACTGAAGCTTTCTTT. Translation gives CSARTGVRSTEAFF.

Concerning this clonotype itself: A read error may account for a junction end that differs from germline. This chain connects TRBV20-1 to TRBJ2-3; 9 bases are shared with TRBD2. CDR3 length: 13 amino acids. Germline CDR1 DFQATT, CDR2 SNEGSKA (reference sequence). DNA for the CDR3: TGCAGTGTTAGAGCTAGCGGGGCAGATACGCAGTATTTT. It is translated as CSVRASGADTQYF.

This clonotype was seen a handful of times. This rearrangement joins TRBV2 to TRBJ2-7; no firm D call. In germline, CDR1 is SNHLY, CDR2 FYNNEI. This CDR3 has 12 residues. V dropped 4 bases and J dropped 3 bases, with 7 bases sitting between them. Written as DNA, the CDR3 is TGTGCCAGCAGTGTACAGATCTACGAGCAGTACTTC. Amino acids: CASSVQIYEQYF.

This clonotype was seen a few times. The J gene is TRBJ1-5, the V gene TRBV30, with TRBD1 matching 10 bases. The CDR3 has 15 residues. J gave up 6 bases and V 3 bases, and 8 bases lay outside the gene matches. Germline CDR1 is GTSNPN and CDR2 is SVGIG (reference sequence). The CDR3 spells CAWRPAGQGVQPQHF. The CDR3 nucleotides are TGTGCCTGGAGGCCGGCAGGACAGGGGGTTCAGCCCCAGCATTTT. The entire variable domain, with the rest obtained from reference TRBV30 and TRBJ1-5, is as follows: SQTIHQWPATLVQPVGSPLSLECTVEGTSNPNLYWYRQAAGRGLQLLFYSVGIGQISSEVPQNLSASRPQDRQFILSSKKLLLSDSGFYLCAWRPAGQGVQPQHFGDGTRLSIL.

This clonotype was detected a few times. This could be a read error, since a much larger clone is one nucleotide away. The chain joins TRBV6-5 to TRBJ1-1; the match to TRBD1 covers 8 bases. The CDR3 length is 13 residues. Trimming at V came to 5 bases and at J to 4 bases, leaving 3 bases not matched to a gene. Germline V gene sequence: CDR1 MNHEY, CDR2 SVGAGI. The CDR3 nucleotides are TGTGCCAGCAGTATTACAGGGGGCACTGAAGCTTTCTTT. Protein product: CASSITGGTEAFF.

This clonotype was detected only a few times. The chain couples TRBV12-3 or TRBV12-4 to TRBJ1-5, with D perhaps TRBD1 (6 bases). This CDR3 is built from 13 residues. V shed 7 bases and J shed 4 bases, with 11 bases lying between them. CDR3 sequence (DNA): TGTGCCAGCACCGGACAGACGAATCAGCCCCAGCATTTT. It translates to CASTGQTNQPQHF.

This clonotype has only a few counts. The chain couples TRBV7-2 to TRBJ2-2, with no clear D. CDR3 size: 13 residues. Per germline, CDR1 SGHTA and CDR2 FQGNSA. V dropped 1 base and J dropped 7 bases, with 7 bases sitting between them. Here the CDR3 DNA reads TGTGCCAGCAGCTTAGTACGGAGCGGGGAGCTGTTTTTT. Its translation is CASSLVRSGELFF.

The CDR3 nucleotides read TGTGCCAGCAGTCGCTTAGGGGAGGGGACAAACTATGGCTACACCTTC. This gives the protein CASSRLGEGTNYGYTF. The chain joins TRBV2 to TRBJ1-2; tentative D call: TRBD1 (6 bases). Germline values: CDR1 SNHLY, CDR2 FYNNEI. The CDR3 contains 16 residues. V shed 5 bases and J shed 2 bases, with 18 bases lying between them.

There are a few counts of this clonotype. A much larger clonotype is one base distant, so this may be a read error. V is TRBV5-1 and J is TRBJ1-2; 7 bases fit TRBD1. CDR3 length equals 14 residues. From germline, CDR1 is SGHRS and CDR2 YFSETQ. Trimming took 6 bases from V and 6 from J; bases not matched to a gene: 11. In DNA, the CDR3 is TGCGCCAGCACCCGACAGGGACCCTTTGATGGCTACACCTTC. The encoded protein is CASTRQGPFDGYTF.